This T cell receptor beta chain was identified in a study of T cell responses to AZD1222 COVID-19 vaccine. For the study at large: Analysis merged second doses at about 4 or about 12 weeks.

About this clone: Antigen specificity is unknown.

Assay: immunoSEQ multiplex PCR; the TCRdb copy retains only in-frame clones and omits some. This table holds some 150,000 clones, roughly 90% found once. Study-wide results and caveats: Possibly, clonal diversity was underestimated; donors were largely white British and included more females.

The sequence came from an adult in good health. This material consisted of peripheral blood, taken on day 0 of AZD1222 vaccination.

The DNA for the CDR3 is TGTGCCAGCAGTGGCGCCGGACGCAATAATTCACCCCTCCACTTT. Its translation: CASSGAGRNNSPLHF. This rearrangement joins TRBV27 to TRBJ1-6; the D is unclear. V lost 5 bases and J lost 5, with 13 bases in between. This CDR3 spans 15 amino acids. Germline V gives CDR1 MNHEY, CDR2 SMNVEV (reference sequence).